This T cell receptor (beta chain) was sequenced in a study of control samples from healthy donors and cancer patients. The data were produced by immunoSEQ multiplex PCR, yet TCRdb's version contains in-frame clones alone and is incomplete. This table has more than 95,000 clones, 85% to 90% appearing once. The germline CDR1 and CDR2 sequences are KGHSH and LQKENI. The CDR3 extends over 16 amino acids. The V end lost 5 bases, the J end lost 0 bases, and 14 bases lay between the germline ends. What was sequenced was PBMCs. This TCR was sampled from a woman aged 45-60 years with colorectal cancer. The J gene is TRBJ1-5, the V gene TRBV18; TRBD1 is a possible D gene (6 bases). This chain's CDR3 is CASSSSDSHSNQPQHF. The CDR3 nucleotides read TGTGCCAGCTCATCGTCGGACAGCCATAGCAATCAGCCCCAGCATTTT.